Following are 8 T cell receptor beta chains from one sample sequenced in a study of T cells in Graves' hyperthyroidism and ophthalmopathy. Amplified TCR beta CDR3 regions came from RNA transcripts. HTBI primers were the set used in a first-round RT-PCR of the TCR CDR3. TCRdb recomputed calls from the multiplex PCR reads with MiXCR, one row per CDR3 protein. This table holds roughly 300,000 distinct CDR3 sequences, 15% to 20% found once. The sequencing sample was made of blood. All receptors derive from a woman in her fifties or sixties with Graves' hyperthyroidism.

The chain has TRBV5-8 and TRBJ2-6, with 10 bases fitting TRBD1. CDR1 SGHTS and CDR2 YDEGEE come from the germline V gene. With V trimmed by 4 bases and J by 3 bases, 4 bases remained unmatched. The CDR3 runs 16 residues. The CDR3 DNA is TGTGCCAGCAGCCGGGACAGGGGCTTTGGGGCCAACGTCCTGACTTTC. As protein: CASSRDRGFGANVLTF.

The chain is built from TRBV15 and TRBJ2-1; the D gene is possibly TRBD2 (5 bases). CDR1 LNHNV and CDR2 YYDKDF come from the germline V gene (reference sequence). CDR3 length: 17 residues. V lost 5 bases and J 1 base, leaving 18 bases between the germline ends. CDR3 loop: CATSSDRGTSSYNEQFF. The DNA for the CDR3 is TGTGCCACCAGCTCAGATCGGGGAACTAGTTCCTACAATGAGCAGTTCTTC.

This clonotype showed up many times. The chain uses TRBV11-2 and TRBJ2-5, with D unresolved. Germline V lookup: CDR1 SGHAT, CDR2 FQNNGV. The CDR3 extends over 14 amino acids. V gave up 0 bases and J gave up 5 bases, with 10 bases separating them. The CDR3 coding sequence is TGTGCCAGCAGCTTAGATCGGACGATCGAGACCCAGTACTTC. Residues: CASSLDRTIETQYF.

This clonotype was seen ten or more times. CDR3 in amino acids: CASSARTGGDEQYF. CDR3 DNA: TGTGCCAGCAGCGCGCGGACAGGGGGGGACGAGCAGTACTTC. The chain carries TRBV5-6 and TRBJ2-7; 10 bases align to TRBD1. The V gene end was trimmed by 4 bases and the J gene end by 5 bases; junction bases not matched to a gene: 6. Germline V gene lookup returns CDR1 SGHDT and CDR2 YYEEEE. The CDR3 spans 14 residues.

This clonotype was observed many times. The chain has TRBV11-1 and TRBJ2-3, with 12 bases aligning to TRBD2. This CDR3 contains 16 residues. V gave up 5 bases and J gave up 1 base; unmatched junction bases: 4. Germline assignment: CDR1 SGHAT and CDR2 FQDESV (reference sequence). The CDR3 nucleotides are TGTGCCAGCAGCGCAAGACTAGCGGGAGGCACAGATACGCAGTATTTT. It yields the protein CASSARLAGGTDTQYF.

At least ten counts were recorded for this clonotype. V is TRBV30 and J is TRBJ1-6; D unclear. Trimming shortened V by 3 bases and J by 4 bases, and 10 bases separated the two germline ends. Germline CDR1 reads GTSNPN; CDR2 reads SVGIG (reference sequence). The CDR3 runs to 14 residues. The CDR3 protein is CAWRQSQYNSPLHF. The CDR3 coding sequence is TGTGCCTGGAGGCAAAGCCAGTATAATTCACCCCTCCACTTT.

The chain carries TRBV29-1 and TRBJ2-1; D is perhaps TRBD2 (6 bases). The CDR3 extends over 15 amino acids. CDR1 SQVTM and CDR2 ANQGSEA come from the germline V gene. V lost 2 bases and J lost 2, with 13 bases in between. CDR3 region: CSVEKRAPPYNEQFF. CDR3 DNA sequence: TGCAGCGTTGAAAAGCGGGCTCCCCCCTACAATGAGCAGTTCTTC.

CDR3 sequence reads: CASSLASQNYEQYF. The CDR3 coding sequence is TGTGCCAGCAGCTTAGCCTCGCAGAACTACGAGCAGTACTTC. The V and J genes are TRBV11-2 and TRBJ2-7; D is undetermined. Germline loops: CDR1 SGHAT, CDR2 FQNNGV. This CDR3 has 14 amino acids. The V end lost 1 base, the J end lost 3 bases, and 10 bases lay between the germline ends.